These T cell receptor beta chains were read from a single sample in a study of chemoradiotherapy in HPV16-positive cancers. The repertoire was sequenced with immunoSEQ multiplex PCR; TCRdb's copy has only in-frame clones and lacks some. The table shows approximately 9,600 clones, with over 60% occurring only once. This specimen consisted of tumor tissue, obtained from a patient who underwent chemoradiotherapy. The receptors were gathered from a human donor with HPV-associated anogenital cancer. CDR3s include the opening cysteine and the closing phenylalanine or tryptophan. D genes are given only for firm matches. Size values are once, few and many counts, or a class for expanded clones, and some rows have none.

size	V	D	J	CDR3	DNA
.	TRBV6-1	.	TRBJ1-4	CASSGSRGANEKLFF	TGTGCCAGCAGTGGGTCCCGCGGGGCTAATGAAAAACTGTTTTTT
.	TRBV6-6	.	TRBJ1-6	CASSPLGDLPLHF	TGTGCCAGCAGTCCACTCGGGGATCTGCCCCTCCACTTT
few	TRBV9	.	TRBJ1-5	CASSVGPSGNQPQHF	TGTGCCAGCAGCGTAGGGCCCTCCGGGAATCAGCCCCAGCATTTT
.	TRBV5-5	.	TRBJ2-7	CASSFSGSSAYEQYF	TGTGCCAGCAGCTTCTCGGGATCAAGTGCCTACGAGCAGTACTTC
.	TRBV2	TRBD1	TRBJ1-2	CASSEGTGGNYGYTF	TGTGCCAGCAGTGAAGGGACAGGGGGTAACTATGGCTACACCTTC
.	TRBV7-8	.	TRBJ1-2	CASGLSGWLGRGETVDYGYTF	TGTGCCAGCGGGTTGAGTGGGTGGCTGGGGAGGGGCGAGACAGTCGACTATGGCTACACCTTC
.	TRBV28	.	TRBJ1-1	CASSLSGRAEAFF	TGTGCCAGCAGTTTATCGGGTCGAGCTGAAGCTTTCTTT
.	TRBV15	TRBD1	TRBJ2-7	CATSVGTGGDEQYF	TGTGCCACCAGCGTAGGGACAGGCGGGGACGAGCAGTACTTC
.	TRBV19	.	TRBJ1-1	CASSIVADTEAFF	TGTGCCAGTAGTATTGTCGCTGACACTGAAGCTTTCTTT
.	TRBV19	TRBD1	TRBJ1-5	CASTQGAWGNQPQHF	TGTGCCAGCACCCAGGGGGCTTGGGGCAATCAGCCCCAGCATTTT
.	TRBV14	.	TRBJ1-2	CASSQLQEYGYTF	TGTGCCAGCAGCCAATTGCAGGAGTATGGCTACACCTTC
.	TRBV18	.	TRBJ2-5	CASSPERVKSETQYF	TGTGCCAGCTCACCGGAAAGGGTTAAGTCTGAGACCCAGTACTTC
.	TRBV30	.	TRBJ1-5	CAWSRARGQPQHF	TGTGCCTGGAGTCGGGCCCGAGGGCAGCCCCAGCATTTT
.	TRBV12-2	.	TRBJ2-7	CASRLASERTYEQYF	TGTGCAAGTCGCTTAGCTTCCGAACGGACCTACGAGCAGTACTTC
.	TRBV30	.	TRBJ1-4	CAWTSPRIANEKLFF	TGTGCCTGGACGTCCCCGCGGATAGCAAATGAAAAACTGTTTTTT
.	TRBV27	.	TRBJ2-3	CASSLSFHQITDTQYF	TGTGCCAGCAGTTTAAGTTTTCATCAAATCACAGATACGCAGTATTTT
.	TRBV30	TRBD1	TRBJ1-6	CACSWGQGNSPLHF	TGTGCCTGCAGCTGGGGACAGGGAAATTCACCCCTCCACTTT
.	TRBV5-8	.	TRBJ1-6	CASSLERTRNSPLHF	TGTGCCAGCAGCTTGGAGCGGACAAGGAATTCACCCCTCCACTTT
.	TRBV13	.	TRBJ2-2	CASSVPGWRNTGELFF	TGTGCCAGCAGCGTACCGGGGTGGAGAAACACCGGGGAGCTGTTTTTT
medium-sized	TRBV15	TRBD1	TRBJ2-5	CATSRVRTGQETQYF	TGTGCCACCAGCAGAGTAAGGACAGGGCAAGAGACCCAGTACTTC
few	TRBV19	.	TRBJ1-2	CASTFEGVSGYTF	TGTGCCAGTACCTTCGAAGGGGTGTCGGGCTACACCTTC
.	TRBV2	TRBD1	TRBJ1-5	CASTPDRGNQPQHF	TGTGCCAGCACCCCGGACAGGGGCAATCAGCCCCAGCATTTT
few	TRBV12-5	.	TRBJ2-6	CASGTECAGQSRANVLTF	TGTGCTAGTGGTACGGAGTGTGCAGGACAAAGTCGGGCCAACGTCCTGACTTTC
once	TRBV4-2	.	TRBJ1-5	CASSQEVGFGQPQHF	TGTGCCAGCAGCCAAGAAGTGGGATTTGGTCAGCCCCAGCATTTT
once	TRBV12-5	.	TRBJ2-7	CASGLGWTAIPYEQYF	TGTGCTAGTGGTTTGGGGTGGACAGCGATACCCTACGAGCAGTACTTC
medium-sized	TRBV7-6	.	TRBJ1-1	CASSPYLGTEAFF	TGTGCCAGCAGCCCATATTTAGGCACTGAAGCTTTCTTT
.	TRBV5-1	.	TRBJ1-2	CASSRGQAGSGYTF	TGCGCCAGCAGCCGGGGGCAGGCCGGGTCTGGCTACACCTTC
.	TRBV5-1	.	TRBJ1-3	CASSSEGGGSGNTIYF	TGCGCCAGCAGCTCTGAAGGTGGTGGTTCTGGAAACACCATATATTTT
.	TRBV29-1	.	TRBJ1-2	CSVAVTGNGYTF	TGCAGCGTTGCAGTGACAGGTAACGGCTACACCTTC